A single sample gave rise to the 12 T cell receptor beta chains below, sequenced in a study of cytomegalovirus exposure and HLA in healthy donors. Use of 60 Vbeta and 13 Jbeta primers characterized the PCR. The method was immunoSEQ multiplex PCR; TCRdb's version includes in-frame clones alone and lacks a portion of them. The data contain about 240,000 clones, 75% to 85% of them singletons. The sequencing sample was made of PBMCs. These receptors all stem from a woman aged 60-75 years in good health and CMV-seropositive.

V gene TRBV27 combines with J gene TRBJ2-7; 9 positions agree with TRBD2. The CDR3 is 14 amino acids. Losses at the gene ends were 9 bases for V and 7 bases for J; bases not matched to a gene: 13. Looked up from germline, CDR1 is MNHEY and CDR2 is SMNVEV (reference sequence). The CDR3 region is CASHLLAGVGEQYF. DNA of the CDR3: TGTGCCAGTCACCTCTTAGCGGGAGTGGGTGAGCAGTACTTC.

J is TRBJ1-1 and V is TRBV6-6, with 9 bases lining up with TRBD1. CDR3 size: 14 residues. Trimming removed 7 bases from V and 4 bases from J; junction bases left unmatched: 7. CDR1 is MNHNY, CDR2 SVGAGI, per germline (reference sequence). CDR3 sequence reads: CASTPTGGITEAFF. The CDR3 nucleotides are TGTGCCAGCACGCCGACAGGGGGTATCACTGAAGCTTTCTTT.

This chain connects TRBV19 to TRBJ1-3; the D is unclear. The V end was cut by 7 bases, the J end by 0 bases, with 16 bases between. The germline V gene encodes CDR1 LNHDA and CDR2 SQIVND (reference sequence). This CDR3 has 16 residues. The CDR3 region has the DNA TGTGCCAGTAACCGCAGCGGGAGTCTCTCTGGAAACACCATATATTTT. Amino acids: CASNRSGSLSGNTIYF. The full variable domain, rest sourced from reference TRBV19 and TRBJ1-3, is DGGITQSPKYLFRKEGQNVTLSCEQNLNHDAMYWYRQDPGQGLRLIYYSQIVNDFQKGDIAEGYSVSREKKESFPLTVTSAQKNPTAFYLCASNRSGSLSGNTIYFGEGSWLTVV.

The rearrangement links TRBV28 to TRBJ2-7; 9 bases line up with TRBD1. V lost 7 bases and J lost 3; bases outside the gene matches: 7. The germline V gene has CDR1 MDHEN and CDR2 SYDVKM. The length of the CDR3 is 14 residues. The CDR3 nucleotides read TGTGCCAGCACCCTTGGACAGGGGAACTACGAGCAGTACTTC. It translates to CASTLGQGNYEQYF.

V gene TRBV5-1 combines with J gene TRBJ2-5, with 13 bases identical to TRBD2. V lost 0 bases to trimming and J lost 5 bases; unmatched junction nucleotides: 7. The CDR3 length is 17 residues. Germline values: CDR1 SGHRS, CDR2 YFSETQ. The CDR3 spells CASSLGGLAGVGETQYF. Here the CDR3 DNA reads TGCGCCAGCAGCTTGGGTGGACTAGCGGGAGTTGGTGAGACCCAGTACTTC.

This clone was found a few times. The rearrangement uses TRBV30 and TRBJ1-4; a possible D gene is TRBD1 (6 bases). V was clipped by 0 bases and J by 3 bases, with 11 bases between them. The CDR3 consists of 15 residues. CDR1 is GTSNPN, CDR2 SVGIG, per germline (reference sequence). In nucleotides, the CDR3 is TGTGCCTGGAGTGTTACAGGGACGCCTAATGAAAAACTGTTTTTT. Encoded protein: CAWSVTGTPNEKLFF.

This clone was seen a few times. This chain uses TRBV5-1 with TRBJ1-5; 10 bases map to TRBD1. After removal of 5 bases from V and 6 bases from J, the junction contained 8 bases not matched to a gene. The CDR3 loop spans 15 amino acids. The germline V gene encodes CDR1 SGHRS and CDR2 YFSETQ. CDR3: CASRIGTGAGQPQHF. DNA of the CDR3: TGCGCCAGCAGGATCGGGACAGGGGCGGGTCAGCCCCAGCATTTT.

The CDR3 sequence: CASSLSPGGLYEQYF. CDR3 in DNA: TGTGCCAGCAGCTTATCCCCAGGGGGCCTCTACGAGCAGTACTTC. The chain employs TRBV7-9 and TRBJ2-7, with 8 bases fitting TRBD1. Losses at the gene ends were 2 bases for V and 3 bases for J; bases not matched to a gene: 6. The CDR3 covers 15 residues. CDR1 SEHNR and CDR2 FQNEAQ come from the germline V gene (reference sequence).

This chain links TRBV5-1 with TRBJ2-3; 12 nucleotides agree with TRBD2. In germline, CDR1 is SGHRS, CDR2 YFSETQ. The V and J ends lost 5 bases and 0 bases, in that order; junction bases with no gene match: 4. The CDR3 runs 16 residues. The CDR3 reads CASRGTSGFSTDTQYF. In DNA form, the CDR3 reads TGCGCCAGCAGGGGGACTAGCGGGTTCAGCACAGATACGCAGTATTTT.

The table lists this clone with a few counts. V is TRBV5-5 and J is TRBJ1-2; possible D gene TRBD1, 6 bases. CDR1 and CDR2 from the germline V gene are SGHKS and YYEKEE (reference sequence). The CDR3 totals 15 residues. The V gene lost 4 bases and the J gene lost 0 bases, with 13 bases spanning the gap. CDR3 in amino acids: CASSINGQPNYGYTF. The CDR3 nucleotides read TGTGCCAGCAGCATAAACGGACAGCCTAACTATGGCTACACCTTC. The entire variable domain, with the rest obtained from reference TRBV5-5 and TRBJ1-2, is as follows: DAGVTQSPTHLIKTRGQQVTLRCSPISGHKSVSWYQQVLGQGPQFIFQYYEKEERGRGNFPDRFSARQFPNYSSELNVNALLLGDSALYLCASSINGQPNYGYTFGSGTRLTVV.

The chain combines TRBV6-5 with TRBJ2-1, with D hard to call. This CDR3 is built from 15 residues. The germline gives CDR1 MNHEY, CDR2 SVGAGI. Trimming left V 6 bases short and J 0 bases short, with 12 bases between. CDR3 DNA sequence: TGTGCCAGCAGAGACTTTTCCCACTCCTACAATGAGCAGTTCTTC. Translation: CASRDFSHSYNEQFF.

The chain links TRBV11-2 to TRBJ2-3; 7 positions agree with TRBD1. The CDR3 totals 16 residues. V lost 5 bases and J lost 2; bases outside the gene matches: 10. Germline V gene data show CDR1 as SGHAT and CDR2 as FQNNGV. CDR3 nucleotide sequence: TGTGCCAGCAGCCTCCTAGCAGGGGGTTACACAGATACGCAGTATTTT. This codes for CASSLLAGGYTDTQYF.